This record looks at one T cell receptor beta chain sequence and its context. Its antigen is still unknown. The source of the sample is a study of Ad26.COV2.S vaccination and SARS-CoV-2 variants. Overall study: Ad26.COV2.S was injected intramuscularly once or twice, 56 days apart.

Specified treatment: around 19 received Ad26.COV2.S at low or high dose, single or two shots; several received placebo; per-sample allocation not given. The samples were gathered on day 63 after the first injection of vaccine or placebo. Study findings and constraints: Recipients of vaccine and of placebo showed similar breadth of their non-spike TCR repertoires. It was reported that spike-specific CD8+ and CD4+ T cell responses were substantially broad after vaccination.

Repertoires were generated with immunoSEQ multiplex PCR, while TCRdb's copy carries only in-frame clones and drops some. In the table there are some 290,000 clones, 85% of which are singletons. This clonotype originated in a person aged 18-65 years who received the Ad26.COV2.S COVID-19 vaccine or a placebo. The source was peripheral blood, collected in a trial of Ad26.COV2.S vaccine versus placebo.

The CDR3 loop reads CASSGPRDRAPGANVLTF. For the CDR3, the DNA is TGTGCCAGCTCTGGTCCCCGGGACAGGGCTCCGGGGGCCAACGTCCTGACTTTC. This chain links TRBV18 with TRBJ2-6; 9 bases align to TRBD1. This CDR3 spans 18 amino acids. V shed 6 bases and J 4 bases; nucleotides not matched to a gene: 13. Germline V gene data show CDR1 as KGHSH and CDR2 as LQKENI. Complete variable domain (other parts from reference TRBV18 and TRBJ2-6): NAGVMQNPRHLVRRRGQEARLRCSPMKGHSHVYWYRQLPEEGLKFMVYLQKENIIDESGMPKERFSAEFPKEGPSILRIQQVVRGDSAAYFCASSGPRDRAPGANVLTFGAGSRLTVL.